This T cell receptor beta chain was identified during a study of T cell repertoires in cytomegalovirus infection. Study background: Matching HLA type and CMV infection were both indicated by public TCR beta signatures.

Germline CDR1 is SGHAT and CDR2 is FQNNGV. Trimming removed 5 bases from V and 3 bases from J; junction bases left unmatched: 6. This CDR3 is built from 14 residues. This clonotype was recorded a few times. Its antigen is as yet unknown. TCRdb reprocessed the reads via MiXCR and lists one record per CDR3 protein. The sample contains 550,000 to 850,000 distinct CDR3 sequences, roughly 33% of which appear only once. Source: cultured PBMCs, taken from culture after CMV antigen stimulation. V is TRBV11-2 and J is TRBJ1-2; 7 bases align to TRBD1. The clonotype originates from a human donor in good health (CMV status not recorded). Some clones in this sample may be carry-over from other donors' samples. The CDR3 nucleotides are TGTGCCAGCAGCGAGGGACAGCTCTACTATGGCTACACCTTC. This encodes CASSEGQLYYGYTF. The complete variable domain, with remaining parts taken from reference TRBV11-2 and TRBJ1-2, reads EAGVAQSPRYKIIEKRQSVAFWCNPISGHATLYWYQQILGQGPKLLIQFQNNGVVDDSQLPKDRFSAERLKGVDSTLKIQPAKLEDSAVYLCASSEGQLYYGYTFGSGTRLTVV.